What follows is one T cell receptor (beta chain) and its context. Antigen specificity is unknown. This sample is drawn from a study of T cells after yellow fever vaccination. Study-wide findings and caveats: The CD4 and CD8 compartments had a small share of their clonotypes in common. Abundant clonotypes from the bulk population could contaminate FACS-sorted repertoires. After the booster, 95% to 98% of CD4 and about nine tenths of CD8 primary-response clones were re-detected.

After removal of 8 bases from V and 3 bases from J, the junction contained 6 bases not matched to a gene. The CDR3 covers 13 residues. The germline CDR1 and CDR2 sequences are SGHVS and FQNEAQ. They built TCR cDNA with 5'RACE template switching, a step that put in a universal primer site and UMIs. A single record per CDR3 protein comes from TCRdb applying MiXCR to the 5' RACE reads. Of about 240,000 distinct CDR3 sequences in the sample, 6.9% are singletons; the top ten hold about 0.85%. The TCR was taken from a man between 25 and 39 years old who received the YFV17D yellow fever vaccine. Sequencing was performed on CD4+ T cells sorted from PBMCs, taken 15 days after the yellow fever booster vaccination. The chain combines TRBV7-8 with TRBJ2-7; 8 positions agree with TRBD2. CDR3 DNA: TGTGCCAGCGGACAGCGGGAGCGCTACGAGCAGTACTTC. Amino acid sequence: CASGQRERYEQYF.